These 21 T cell receptor beta chains were sequenced from one sample in a study of T cell clonality in common variable immunodeficiency. TCRdb's copy holds only in-frame clones and misses some; the assay was immunoSEQ multiplex PCR. This table holds 57,000 or so clones with no singletons; the top ten claim over 1.5%. Sequenced input: peripheral blood mononuclear cells. Receptor source: a person between 18 and 70 years old in good health.

This clone was seen a few times. The missing CDR3 end, 3 residues past where the read stops, is filled in from the germline J gene. The chain couples TRBV7-9 to TRBJ2-5; weak D call: TRBD2 (5 bases). The V and J ends lost 3 bases and 3 bases respectively, with 14 bases between them. Germline CDR1 is SEHNR and CDR2 is FQNEAQ (reference sequence). CDR3 size: 15 residues. CDR3 DNA, as far as it was read: TGTGCCAGCAGCTTTTGGCTAGCCGGGGAAGAGACC. Encoded protein: CASSFWLAGEET. The entire CDR3 is CASSFWLAGEETQYF. The full variable domain, with the rest looked up from reference TRBV7-9 and TRBJ2-5, is DTGVSQNPRHKITKRGQNVTFRCDPISEHNRLYWYRQTLGQGPEFLTYFQNEAQLEKSRLLSDRFSAERPKGSFSTLEIQRTEQGDSAMYLCASSFWLAGEETQYFGPGTRLLVL.

This clone has a count of ten or more. The read gets to within 3 residues of the CDR3 end, and the germline J gene fills in the rest. This chain connects TRBV18 to TRBJ2-1; 9 nucleotides agree with TRBD2. Germline V gives CDR1 KGHSH, CDR2 LQKENI. Trimming took 3 bases from V and 5 from J; bases not matched to a gene: 2. There are 14 residues in the CDR3. The CDR3 DNA, read in part, is TGTGCCAGCTCACCGCTAGCGGGGAACAATGAG. It codes for CASSPLAGNNE. The CDR3, in full, reads CASSPLAGNNEQFF.

A few counts support this clone. The CDR3 end falls 3 residues outside the read, so it is completed with the germline J gene. The gene calls are TRBV19 and TRBJ1-5; D gene uncertain. Germline V CDR1 and CDR2: LNHDA, SQIVND (reference sequence). The CDR3 has 14 amino acids. Trimming took off 6 bases at V and 3 bases at J, with 12 bases between the two ends. CDR3 DNA (partial): TGTGCCAGTAGGCCCCTTGACAACAATCAGCCC. This gives the protein CASRPLDNNQP. The whole CDR3 protein reads CASRPLDNNQPQHF.

This clone was counted many times. The CDR3 loop reads CASSFEGASYNEQFF. The CDR3 bases that were read are TGTGCCAGCAGCTTTGAAGGGGCCTCCTACAATGAG. V gene TRBV7-2 combines with J gene TRBJ2-1; D is possibly TRBD1 (5 bases). The read is 3 residues too short to cover the CDR3 end, so that end is filled in from the germline J gene. Germline CDR1 and CDR2: SGHTA and FQGNSA. Trimming left V 3 bases short and J 0 bases short, with 9 bases between. There are 15 residues in the CDR3.

The table lists this clone with many counts. Sequencing ends 3 residues short of the CDR3 end; the germline J gene provides the rest. The rearrangement links TRBV5-6 to TRBJ2-1; 10 bases map to TRBD2. With 1 base clipped from V and 9 bases from J, the junction kept 7 bases outside the gene matches. Germline CDR1 reads SGHDT; CDR2 reads YYEEEE. There are 15 residues in the CDR3. Partial CDR3 DNA: TGTGCCAGCAGCTTGCCCAGCGGGAGGGCGGGTGAG. Translating gives CASSLPSGRAGE. The complete CDR3 sequence is CASSLPSGRAGEQFF.

At least ten counts were recorded for this clone. The CDR3 end is not reached by the read, which stops 3 residues before it; the germline J gene fills it in. V gene TRBV28 combines with J gene TRBJ1-2; D not resolved. V was cut by 1 base and J by 3 bases, with 12 bases left in between. This CDR3 region has 15 residues. Germline CDR1 is MDHEN and CDR2 is SYDVKM. The DNA read from the CDR3 is TGTGCCAGCAGTTTATATTCCAGGCTTTACTATGGC. It encodes CASSLYSRLYYG. The complete CDR3 reads CASSLYSRLYYGYTF.

This clone was detected ten times or more. The CDR3 is cut off 3 residues early in the read; its end comes from the germline J gene. This sequence joins TRBV5-1 and TRBJ2-3, with D tentatively TRBD2 (5 bases). Germline V gene lookup returns CDR1 SGHRS and CDR2 YFSETQ. Trimming pared 2 bases from V and 0 bases from J, leaving 10 bases between. This CDR3 is built from 15 residues. CDR3 DNA (partial): TGCGCCAGCAGCTTATCTAGCCCTAGCACAGATACG. Its protein is CASSLSSPSTDT. The complete CDR3 protein is CASSLSSPSTDTQYF.

This clone came up many times. From the germline J gene comes the end of the CDR3, since the read stops 3 residues before it. V and J are TRBV6-4 and TRBJ2-5, with a weak D call TRBD1 (6 bases). V was shortened by 4 bases and J by 5 bases, with 11 bases between the two germline ends. The V gene's germline CDR1 is MRHNA and CDR2 SNTAGT. This CDR3 spans 13 amino acids. CDR3 loop: CASSGRGSETQYF. CDR3 bases read: TGTGCCAGCAGTGGCAGGGGAAGCGAGACC.

Notes on this clone: The sequenced fragment ends 3 residues before the CDR3 boundary, so the rest is inferred from the germline J gene. The genes are TRBV19 and TRBJ2-2, with a weak D call TRBD1 (6 bases). Germline CDR1 is LNHDA and CDR2 is SQIVND (reference sequence). This CDR3 region has 14 residues. The V gene lost 2 bases and the J gene lost 4 bases, with 8 bases spanning the gap. The sequenced CDR3 bases are TGTGCCAGTAGTATACAGACAGGCACCGGGGAG. This translates into CASSIQTGTGE. The full CDR3 protein reads CASSIQTGTGELFF.

This clone has at least ten counts. Coverage ceases 3 residues before the CDR3 finishes, and the germline J gene fills in the end. The chain joins TRBV5-1 to TRBJ1-1; 10 positions match TRBD1. The CDR3 sequence is 15 residues long. V shed 4 bases and J 5 bases; nucleotides not matched to a gene: 8. In germline, CDR1 is SGHRS, CDR2 YFSETQ. The sequenced CDR3 bases are TGCGCCAGCAGCCAACCGGGACAGGGGAGTACTGAA. Protein sequence: CASSQPGQGSTE. The whole CDR3 protein is CASSQPGQGSTEAFF. Full variable domain (remainder filled in from reference TRBV5-1 and TRBJ1-1): KAGVTQTPRYLIKTRGQQVTLSCSPISGHRSVSWYQQTPGQGLQFLFEYFSETQRNKGNFPGRFSGRQFSNSRSEMNVSTLELGDSALYLCASSQPGQGSTEAFFGQGTRLTVV.

This clone was seen at least ten times. The read terminates 3 residues before the CDR3 end, so the remaining end is supplied by the germline J gene. The chain employs TRBV5-1 and TRBJ2-7, with 10 bases that match TRBD2. Trimming at V came to 7 bases and at J to 1 base, leaving 8 bases not matched to a gene. This CDR3 is built from 15 residues. Germline V lookup: CDR1 SGHRS, CDR2 YFSETQ. The CDR3 reads CASRSVAGGSYEQYF. The DNA read from the CDR3 is TGCGCCAGCCGGTCAGTAGCGGGAGGTTCCTACGAG.

This clone was seen repeatedly, ten times or more. The read ends 3 residues early relative to the CDR3; the germline J gene fills the gap. The rearrangement uses TRBV19 and TRBJ2-5; perhaps TRBD1 as D (6 bases). V was clipped by 6 bases and J by 5 bases, with 10 bases between them. This CDR3 spans 12 amino acids. Germline CDR1 and CDR2: LNHDA and SQIVND (reference sequence). The CDR3 here is CASSADRETQYF. CDR3 DNA (partial): TGTGCCAGTAGCGCTGACAGGGAGACC.

This clone was observed at least ten times. The read terminates 3 residues before the CDR3 end, so the remaining end is supplied by the germline J gene. The rearrangement links TRBV7-2 to TRBJ2-3; D is unresolved. Trimming took off 3 bases at V and 4 bases at J, with 14 bases between the two ends. Germline-derived CDR1 and CDR2 are SGHTA and FQGNSA. The CDR3 has 15 residues. The sequenced part of the CDR3 DNA is TGTGCCAGCAGCTTCCCTGGCGGTAGCTCAGATACG. Protein product: CASSFPGGSSDT. The complete CDR3 reads CASSFPGGSSDTQYF.

This clone was detected ten times or more. The read terminates 3 residues ahead of where the CDR3 ends, so the germline J gene completes it. The chain has TRBV7-9 and TRBJ2-1; a possible D gene is TRBD1 (5 bases). Trimming cost V 1 base and J 3 bases, with 10 bases left between them. The CDR3 sequence is 15 residues long. CDR1 is SEHNR and CDR2 is FQNEAQ in the germline V gene (reference sequence). CDR3 protein: CASSLGGAVYNEQFF. The sequenced CDR3 bases are TGTGCCAGCAGCTTAGGGGGCGCGGTCTACAATGAG.

Turning to this clone: The read halts 3 residues ahead of the CDR3 end, with the missing end drawn from the germline J gene. J is TRBJ2-7 and V is TRBV5-5; 9 positions match TRBD2. V lost 4 bases to trimming and J lost 2 bases; unmatched junction nucleotides: 4. The CDR3 consists of 14 residues. Germline CDR1 and CDR2: SGHKS and YYEKEE (reference sequence). The sequenced CDR3 bases are TGTGCCAGCAGCGCACTAGCGGGTACCTACGAG. Amino acids: CASSALAGTYE. The complete CDR3 protein is CASSALAGTYEQYF. The whole variable domain, remainder taken from reference TRBV5-5 and TRBJ2-7, is DAGVTQSPTHLIKTRGQQVTLRCSPISGHKSVSWYQQVLGQGPQFIFQYYEKEERGRGNFPDRFSARQFPNYSSELNVNALLLGDSALYLCASSALAGTYEQYFGPGTRLTVT.

This clone was detected many times. From the germline J gene comes the end of the CDR3, since the read stops 3 residues before it. The chain joins TRBV20-1 to TRBJ1-1; D may be TRBD1 (5 bases). V was cut by 0 bases and J by 4 bases, with 6 bases left in between. Germline V gene lookup returns CDR1 DFQATT and CDR2 SNEGSKA (reference sequence). The CDR3 has 12 amino acids. The covered CDR3 bases are TGCAGTGCTAGAGACAGGGTCACTGAA. It encodes CSARDRVTE. The CDR3 as a whole reads CSARDRVTEAFF.

In its sample, this clone was seen many times. The read ends 3 residues before the CDR3 terminus; that terminus is restored from the germline J gene. J is TRBJ2-1 and V is TRBV7-9; 8 bases are a match to TRBD1. Trimming at V came to 5 bases and at J to 3 bases, leaving 6 bases not matched to a gene. Per germline, CDR1 SEHNR and CDR2 FQNEAQ (reference sequence). The CDR3 extends over 15 amino acids. CDR3 protein: CASSDGQGHYNEQFF. The sequenced CDR3 bases are TGTGCCAGCAGCGACGGACAGGGCCACTACAATGAG. Full variable domain (missing parts from reference TRBV7-9 and TRBJ2-1): DTGVSQNPRHKITKRGQNVTFRCDPISEHNRLYWYRQTLGQGPEFLTYFQNEAQLEKSRLLSDRFSAERPKGSFSTLEIQRTEQGDSAMYLCASSDGQGHYNEQFFGPGTRLTVL.

This clone was counted ten times or more. The CDR3 reads CASSPRPNKGENTEAFF. CDR3 DNA (partial): TGTGCCAGCAGCCCTAGGCCGAACAAGGGGGAGAACACTGAA. This chain joins TRBV7-8 and TRBJ1-1; tentative D call: TRBD1 (6 bases). The CDR3 is cut off 3 residues early in the read; its end comes from the germline J gene. The CDR3 runs 17 residues. V was shortened by 5 bases and J by 1 base, with 20 bases between the two germline ends. Germline V gene sequence: CDR1 SGHVS, CDR2 FQNEAQ.

There are many counts of this clone. The sequence runs out 3 residues before the end of the CDR3; the remainder is reconstructed from the germline J gene. The chain has TRBV5-1 and TRBJ2-5; maybe TRBD2 (6 bases). The CDR3 totals 12 residues. CDR1 is SGHRS, CDR2 YFSETQ, per germline. The DNA read from the CDR3 is TGCGCCAGCAGCTTGGGGCGGGGAACC. Translating it yields CASSLGRGT. The CDR3 as a whole reads CASSLGRGTQYF.

The covered CDR3 bases are TGTGCCAGCACCAGGGACACAACAAACTATGGC. This codes for CASTRDTTNYG. The CDR3, in full, reads CASTRDTTNYGYTF. This chain connects TRBV2 to TRBJ1-2, with a weak D call TRBD1 (6 bases). The read is 3 residues too short to cover the CDR3 end, so that end is filled in from the germline J gene. The CDR3 loop spans 14 amino acids. Germline assignment: CDR1 SNHLY and CDR2 FYNNEI. Trimming removed 7 bases from V and 2 bases from J, with 14 bases in between.

Many counts were recorded for this clone. The CDR3 end falls 3 residues outside the read, so it is completed with the germline J gene. The rearrangement uses TRBV9 and TRBJ2-1, with TRBD2 matching over 10 bases. CDR3 size: 16 residues. V was clipped by 4 bases and J by 7 bases; unmatched bases: 11. In germline, CDR1 is SGDLS, CDR2 YYNGEE. CDR3 bases read: TGTGCCAGCAGCTCCCGGACTAGCGGCGTACGGAATGAG. Translating gives CASSSRTSGVRNE. In full, the CDR3 reads CASSSRTSGVRNEQFF.